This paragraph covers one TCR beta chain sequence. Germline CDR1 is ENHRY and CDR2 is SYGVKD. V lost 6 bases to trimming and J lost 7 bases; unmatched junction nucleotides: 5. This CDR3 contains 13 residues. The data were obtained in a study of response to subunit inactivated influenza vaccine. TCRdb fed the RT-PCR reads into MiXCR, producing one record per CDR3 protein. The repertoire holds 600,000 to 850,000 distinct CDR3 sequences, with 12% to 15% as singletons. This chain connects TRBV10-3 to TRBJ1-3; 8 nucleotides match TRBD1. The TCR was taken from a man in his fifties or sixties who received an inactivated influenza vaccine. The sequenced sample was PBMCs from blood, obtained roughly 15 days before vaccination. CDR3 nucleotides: TGTGCCATCAGCGACAGGGGCGAGAACACCATATATTTT. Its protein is CAISDRGENTIYF.